A selection of T cell receptor beta chains follows, all from one sample in a study of OX40 agonist ivuxolimab in advanced cancers. Here immunoSEQ multiplex PCR was the method, and the copy in TCRdb shows in-frame clones only, minus some. This table holds more than 55,000 clones, roughly 82% found once. Sequences were derived from CD4+ or CD8+ T cells sorted from blood, sampled in a trial of the OX40 agonist ivuxolimab. Every receptor here comes from an adult with an advanced solid tumor such as melanoma, head and neck, liver or kidney cancer. The CDR3 runs from the conserved cysteine through the conserved F or W. A D gene is named only where the DNA matches it firmly. Size is omitted from some rows. Given values are once, few, many or a class for expanded clones.

v_gene,len,d_gene,j_gene,abundance,CDR3nt,CDR3aa
TRBV7-9,19,TRBD2,TRBJ2-3,-,TGTGCCAGCAGCTTAGTTTATGGGACTAGCGGGAGGGGCACAGATACGCAGTATTTT,CASSLVYGTSGRGTDTQYF
TRBV5-1,15,-,TRBJ2-2,-,TGCGCCAGCAGCTTGTGGACCACGAACACCGGGGAGCTGTTTTTT,CASSLWTTNTGELFF
TRBV6-5,12,-,TRBJ1-5,-,TGTGCCAGCAGGGCCGGCGAACAGCCCCAGCATTTT,CASRAGEQPQHF
TRBV6-5,13,-,TRBJ1-1,-,TGTGCCAGCAGCCCCTGGGGGGCGGCTGAAGCTTTCTTT,CASSPWGAAEAFF
TRBV19,15,-,TRBJ2-1,-,TGTGCCAGTAGTATTTGGGACTCCGCCTACAATGAGCAGTTCTTC,CASSIWDSAYNEQFF
TRBV11-2,16,-,TRBJ1-5,-,TGTGCCAGCAGCTTAAGGGGCAGACTAAGCAATCAGCCCCAGCATTTT,CASSLRGRLSNQPQHF
TRBV2,14,TRBD1,TRBJ1-5,-,TGTGCCAGCAGGTTCCGGGACAGATATCAGCCCCAGCATTTT,CASRFRDRYQPQHF
TRBV4-1,17,-,TRBJ1-6,-,TGCGCCAGCAGCCAAGGGGCCGGCAGCTCCTATAATTCACCCCTCCACTTT,CASSQGAGSSYNSPLHF
TRBV7-2,13,-,TRBJ1-5,medium-sized,TGTGCCAGCAGCTTAAGTAGGGATCAGCCCCAGCATTTT,CASSLSRDQPQHF
TRBV6-5,12,-,TRBJ1-3,-,TGTGCCAGCAGTTACCAGGGCGACACCATATATTTT,CASSYQGDTIYF
TRBV5-6,15,-,TRBJ1-5,once,TGTGCCAGCAGCTTCCGCCGCAGCCTCAATCAGCCCCAGCATTTT,CASSFRRSLNQPQHF
TRBV21-1,22,-,TRBJ2-7,-,TGTGCCAGCAGCAAAGCGAGAGAAAGAGGGACTAGCGGGGGGTTTTTTTTGTTCGAGCAGTACTTC,CASSKARERGTSGGFFLFEQYF
TRBV6-5,11,-,TRBJ2-7,-,TGTGCCACAGGGGTCAACTACGAGCAGTACTTC,CATGVNYEQYF